This T cell receptor (beta chain) emerged from a study of cytomegalovirus exposure and HLA in healthy donors. The study, taken as a whole, reports: Most TCR sequences were uncommon, yet certain public TCRs appeared in many donors. Cytomegalovirus-associated TCR beta chains were listed, numbering some 150.

Looked up from germline, CDR1 is LGHNA and CDR2 is YSLEER. The CDR3 totals 14 residues. The ends were cut back, 0 bases at V and 8 bases at J, with 11 bases in the middle. To note about this clone: The antigen remains undetermined.

Measured with immunoSEQ multiplex PCR; TCRdb has only the in-frame clones, and not every one. The table includes hundreds of thousands of clones, around nine tenths detected once. Sequencing used PBMCs. The receptor was isolated from a man younger than 30 in good health and CMV-seronegative. V is TRBV4-3 and J is TRBJ1-3; unclear D gene. CDR3 residues: CASSQERRGDTIYF. The CDR3 nucleotides read TGCGCCAGCAGCCAAGAACGCCGAGGAGACACCATATATTTT.